The entry below gives a single TCR beta chain sequence along with its context. The assay ran at deep level. Roughly 27,000 T cell genomes, or approximately 300 ng DNA, went into replicate PCRs of unsorted PBMC. Libraries were prepared by immunoSEQ multiplex PCR; TCRdb keeps only in-frame clonotypes and omits some of them. This table holds about 450,000 clones, 79% found once. These data come from a study of shared clonotypes between healthy human individuals. The sequence came from a woman aged 40 to 50 in good health. Some clones in this sample may be carry-over from other donors' samples. Sequenced: PBMCs.

CDR3 sequence reads: CSVERLAGVTDTQYF. CDR3 in DNA: TGCAGCGTTGAAAGACTAGCGGGAGTCACAGATACGCAGTATTTT. The gene calls are TRBV29-1 and TRBJ2-3, with TRBD2 matching 12 bases. V shed 2 bases and J 2 bases; nucleotides not matched to a gene: 2. Germline CDR1 and CDR2: SQVTM and ANQGSEA. The CDR3 consists of 15 residues.